This T cell receptor (beta chain) was found in a study of type 1 regulatory T cells. Study background: T-allo10 is an in vitro-generated, Tr1-enriched CD4 T cell product specific for alloantigen.

The CDR3 covers 15 residues. Between the trimmed V and J ends, which lost 3 bases and 7 bases, there was a span of 15 bases. Germline CDR1 and CDR2: KGHSH and LQKENI. Regarding the study as a whole: Compared with non-type 1 regulatory T cells, type 1 regulatory T cells showed a more restricted TCR repertoire.

TCRdb independently ran MiXCR on the reads; one entry per CDR3 protein. Of 68,000 or so distinct CDR3 sequences listed, 49% are singletons. This clonotype has only a few counts. The antigen is undetermined. Sample: cultured non-Tr1 T cells, either the whole culture or a sorted T cell fraction (not recorded which). V usage is TRBV18 and J usage is TRBJ1-4; D is unresolved. The origin of this receptor is a human donor in good health. The CDR3 region has the DNA TGTGCCAGCTCACCTGTTATGGGAGACCGTGAAAAACTGTTTTTT. Translating it yields CASSPVMGDREKLFF.